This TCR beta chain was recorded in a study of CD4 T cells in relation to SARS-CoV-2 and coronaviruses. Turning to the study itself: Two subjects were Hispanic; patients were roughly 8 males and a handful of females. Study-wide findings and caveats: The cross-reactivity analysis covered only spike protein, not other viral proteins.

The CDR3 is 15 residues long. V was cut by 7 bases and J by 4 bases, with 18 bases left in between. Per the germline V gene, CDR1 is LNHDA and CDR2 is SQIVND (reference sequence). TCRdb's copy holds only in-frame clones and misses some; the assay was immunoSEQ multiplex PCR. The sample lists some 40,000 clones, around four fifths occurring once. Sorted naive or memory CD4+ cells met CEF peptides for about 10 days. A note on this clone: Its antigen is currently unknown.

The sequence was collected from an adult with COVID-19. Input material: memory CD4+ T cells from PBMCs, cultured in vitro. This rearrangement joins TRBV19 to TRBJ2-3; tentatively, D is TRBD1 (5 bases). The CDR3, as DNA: TGTGCCAGTAAAGACCCGGACCCCAGGGCAGATACGCAGTATTTT. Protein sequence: CASKDPDPRADTQYF.